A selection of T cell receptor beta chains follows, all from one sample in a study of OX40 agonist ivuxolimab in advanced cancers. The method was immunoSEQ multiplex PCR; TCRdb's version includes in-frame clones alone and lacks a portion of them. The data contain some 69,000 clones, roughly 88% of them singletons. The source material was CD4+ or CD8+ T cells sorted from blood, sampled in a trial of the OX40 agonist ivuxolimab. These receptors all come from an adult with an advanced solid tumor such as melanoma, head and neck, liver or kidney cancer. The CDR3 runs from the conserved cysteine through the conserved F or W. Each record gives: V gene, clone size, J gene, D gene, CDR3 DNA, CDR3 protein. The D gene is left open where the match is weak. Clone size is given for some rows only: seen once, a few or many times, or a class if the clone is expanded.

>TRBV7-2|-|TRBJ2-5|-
TGTGCCAGCAGCTTCAGGGGAAAAGAGACCCAGTACTTC
CASSFRGKETQYF
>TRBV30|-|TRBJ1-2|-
TGTGCCTGGAGTGCTGGGACTTATGGCTACACCTTC
CAWSAGTYGYTF
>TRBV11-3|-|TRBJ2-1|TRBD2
TGTGCCAGCAGCTTTGGCGGGAGGTGGGACAATGAGCAGTTCTTC
CASSFGGRWDNEQFF
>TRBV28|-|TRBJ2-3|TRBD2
TGTGCCAGCAGATCCTGGGGTAGCGGGAGGACAGATACGCAGTATTTT
CASRSWGSGRTDTQYF
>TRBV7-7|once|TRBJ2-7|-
TGTGCTAGCAGCTTGGGGGCTGGGGGCTCCTACGAGCAGTACTTC
CASSLGAGGSYEQYF
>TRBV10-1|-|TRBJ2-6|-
TGCGCCAGCAGTGAGTCGTCGGGGGCGAACTCTGGGGCCAACGTCCTGACTTTC
CASSESSGANSGANVLTF
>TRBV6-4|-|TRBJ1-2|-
TGTGCCAGCACCTCCAAGGGGCGAATTCGTAACTATGGCTACACCTTC
CASTSKGRIRNYGYTF
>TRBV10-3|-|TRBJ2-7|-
TGTGCCATCAGTGAGTCTAGCTCCTCCTACGAGCAGTACTTC
CAISESSSSYEQYF
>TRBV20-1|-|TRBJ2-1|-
TGCAGTGCTGAGCGGGCGAATGAGCAGTTCTTC
CSAERANEQFF
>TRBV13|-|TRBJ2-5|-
TGTGCCAGCAGCCCGCAAGAGACCCAGTACTTC
CASSPQETQYF
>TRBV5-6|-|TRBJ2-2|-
TGTGCCAGCAGCTTGGGTCAAAACACCGGGGAGCTGTTTTTT
CASSLGQNTGELFF
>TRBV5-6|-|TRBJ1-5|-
TGTGCCAGCAGCTCAGGACAGCTTAGCAATCAGCCCCAGCATTTT
CASSSGQLSNQPQHF
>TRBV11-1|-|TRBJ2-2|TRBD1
TGTACCAGCAGCCCCGGAAGGGACAGGGGTACCGGGGAGCTGTTTTTT
CTSSPGRDRGTGELFF